The T cell receptor beta chain under discussion was sequenced for a study of T cell responses to AZD1222 COVID-19 vaccine. Using immunoSEQ multiplex PCR, the repertoire was profiled, and TCRdb retains in-frame clones only, with some absent. The sample includes about 50,000 clones, roughly 80% of them seen just once. Here the sequenced sample was peripheral blood, taken 28 days after the second AZD1222 dose. This receptor was identified in an adult who received the AZD1222 COVID-19 vaccine.

In DNA form, the CDR3 reads TGTGCCAGCAGCCATTTCTCGTCAGAAGAGACCCAGTACTTC. The encoded protein is CASSHFSSEETQYF. The chain employs TRBV7-2 and TRBJ2-5; D not resolved. Germline V CDR1 and CDR2: SGHTA, FQGNSA. The CDR3 has 14 amino acids. Trimming took 5 bases from V and 3 from J, leaving 13 bases between them.